The 9 T cell receptor beta chains reported below all come from one sample, sequenced in a study of cytomegalovirus exposure and HLA in healthy donors. The study ran its PCR with 60 Vbeta and 13 Jbeta primers. This table comes from immunoSEQ multiplex PCR, and its TCRdb copy is limited to in-frame clones, with some not included. The table includes about 96,000 clones, 65% to 75% detected once. Source material: PBMCs. The receptors stem from a woman in her 70s in good health and CMV-seropositive.

The V call is TRBV2, the J call TRBJ2-2, with unresolved D. CDR1 SNHLY and CDR2 FYNNEI come from the germline V gene. CDR3 length equals 13 residues. V was shortened by 6 bases and J by 1 base, with 6 bases between the two germline ends. CDR3 sequence reads: CASRRQNTGELFF. The CDR3 nucleotides read TGTGCCAGCAGACGACAGAACACCGGGGAGCTGTTTTTT.

The chain uses TRBV11-2 and TRBJ2-7, with D tentatively TRBD2 (7 bases). Germline lookup yields CDR1 SGHAT and CDR2 FQNNGV. V lost 4 bases and J lost 4, with 17 bases in between. This CDR3 has 15 residues. CDR3 loop: CASSSPARGGYEQYF. The CDR3 coding sequence is TGTGCCAGCAGCTCCCCGGCGAGGGGGGGATACGAGCAGTACTTC.

As for this clone: At one of its ends the junction is not consistent with the germline gene, which may arise from a read error. The genes are TRBV7-9 and TRBJ2-1, with 11 bases identical to TRBD2. Germline values: CDR1 SEHNR, CDR2 FQNEAQ (reference sequence). This CDR3 contains 16 residues. The CDR3 loop reads CSSSSRLAGYRNEQFF. The CDR3 DNA reads as TGTTCCAGCAGCTCAAGACTAGCGGGGTACAGGAATGAGCAGTTCTTC.

V and J are TRBV5-5 and TRBJ1-2; 10 nucleotides match TRBD1. The ends lost 5 bases at V and 3 bases at J; junction bases unmatched: 7. The CDR3 covers 15 residues. Per the germline V gene, CDR1 is SGHKS and CDR2 is YYEKEE (reference sequence). The DNA for the CDR3 is TGTGCCAGCAGGGAGGGACAGGGGACCTACTATGGCTACACCTTC. Translating it yields CASREGQGTYYGYTF.

The chain recombines TRBV19 with TRBJ2-1; a weak D match, TRBD2 (6 bases). Trimming took 1 base from V and 5 from J, leaving 15 bases between them. The germline V gene has CDR1 LNHDA and CDR2 SQIVND (reference sequence). This CDR3 region has 16 residues. The CDR3 sequence: CASSIGFRGLNNEQFF. The CDR3 nucleotides are TGTGCCAGTAGTATAGGGTTCAGAGGACTAAACAATGAGCAGTTCTTC. The full variable domain, in which reference TRBV19 and TRBJ2-1 provide the parts outside the CDR3, is DGGITQSPKYLFRKEGQNVTLSCEQNLNHDAMYWYRQDPGQGLRLIYYSQIVNDFQKGDIAEGYSVSREKKESFPLTVTSAQKNPTAFYLCASSIGFRGLNNEQFFGPGTRLTVL.

The V and J genes are TRBV6-5 and TRBJ2-3; 7 nucleotides match TRBD1. CDR3 length: 15 amino acids. The trim removed 2 bases at V and 2 bases at J, leaving 4 bases unmatched. Germline V gene lookup returns CDR1 MNHEY and CDR2 SVGAGI. CDR3 nucleotide sequence: TGTGCCAGCAGTTACGGAACAGGGGACACAGATACGCAGTATTTT. Translation gives CASSYGTGDTDTQYF.

J is TRBJ1-1 and V is TRBV20-1; D gene unclear. The CDR3 totals 11 residues. Germline V gene sequence: CDR1 DFQATT, CDR2 SNEGSKA (reference sequence). V was trimmed by 5 bases and J by 6 bases, leaving 10 bases between them. CDR3 residues: CSAQNPAEAFF. DNA of the CDR3: TGCAGTGCTCAAAACCCAGCTGAAGCTTTCTTT.

V gene TRBV2 combines with J gene TRBJ2-7; TRBD2 matches 11 bases. The germline V gene encodes CDR1 SNHLY and CDR2 FYNNEI. CDR3 length equals 13 residues. The trim removed 6 bases at V and 2 bases at J, leaving 0 bases unmatched. The CDR3 DNA reads TGTGCCAGCAGGACTAGCGGGACCTACGAGCAGTACTTC. Translated, it gives CASRTSGTYEQYF. Complete variable domain (other parts from reference TRBV2 and TRBJ2-7): EPEVTQTPSHQVTQMGQEVILRCVPISNHLYFYWYRQILGQKVEFLVSFYNNEISEKSEIFDDQFSVERPDGSNFTLKIRSTKLEDSAMYFCASRTSGTYEQYFGPGTRLTVT.

The V gene is TRBV19, the J gene TRBJ2-5; 8 bases agree with TRBD2. Germline CDR1 reads LNHDA; CDR2 reads SQIVND (reference sequence). There are 16 residues in the CDR3. Trimming removed 5 bases from V and 4 bases from J; junction bases left unmatched: 12. Written as DNA, the CDR3 is TGTGCCAGTAGTGCAGCCGGGGGGGGAGGGAGAGAGACCCAGTACTTC. Its protein product is CASSAAGGGGRETQYF.